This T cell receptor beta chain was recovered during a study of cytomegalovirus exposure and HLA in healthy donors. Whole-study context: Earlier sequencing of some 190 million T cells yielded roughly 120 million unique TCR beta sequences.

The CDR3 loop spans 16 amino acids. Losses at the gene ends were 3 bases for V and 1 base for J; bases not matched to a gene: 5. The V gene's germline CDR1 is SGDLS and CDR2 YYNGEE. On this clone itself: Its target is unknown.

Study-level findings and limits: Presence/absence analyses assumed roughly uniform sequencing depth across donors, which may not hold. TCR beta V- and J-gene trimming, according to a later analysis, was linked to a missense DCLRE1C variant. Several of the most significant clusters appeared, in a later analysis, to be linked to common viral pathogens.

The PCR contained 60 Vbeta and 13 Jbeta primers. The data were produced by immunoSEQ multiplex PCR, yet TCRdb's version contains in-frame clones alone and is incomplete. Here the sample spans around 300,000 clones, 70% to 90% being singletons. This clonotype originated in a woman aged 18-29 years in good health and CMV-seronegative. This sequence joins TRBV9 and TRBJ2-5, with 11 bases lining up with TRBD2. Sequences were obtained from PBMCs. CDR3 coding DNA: TGTGCCAGCAGCGCGGTTCTAGCGGGGGGCCAAGAGACCCAGTACTTC. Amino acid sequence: CASSAVLAGGQETQYF. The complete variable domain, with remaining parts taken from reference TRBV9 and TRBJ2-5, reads DSGVTQTPKHLITATGQRVTLRCSPRSGDLSVYWYQQSLDQGLQFLIQYYNGEERAKGNILERFSAQQFPDLHSELNLSSLELGDSALYFCASSAVLAGGQETQYFGPGTRLLVL.